The 9 T cell receptor beta chains given below trace back to one sample, sequenced in a study of T cell repertoires in cytomegalovirus infection. The antigens of these receptors remain unknown. In TCRdb, the reads were re-called with MiXCR into one record per CDR3 protein. The table shows around 360,000 distinct CDR3 sequences, with about 34% occurring only once. The material sequenced was cultured PBMCs, taken from culture after CMV antigen stimulation. All receptors come from a human donor in good health (CMV status not recorded). Some clones in this sample may be carry-over from other donors' samples.

The chain recombines TRBV12-5 with TRBJ2-3; D remains unclear. Germline V gene sequence: CDR1 LGHNT, CDR2 FRNRAP. The CDR3 spans 13 residues. V was pared by 5 bases and J by 2 bases, with 8 bases between. CDR3 in amino acids: CASGDGVTDTQYF. Here the CDR3 DNA reads TGTGCTAGTGGTGACGGAGTCACAGATACGCAGTATTTT. Filled out from reference TRBV12-5 and TRBJ2-3, the complete variable domain reads DARVTQTPRHKVTEMGQEVTMRCQPILGHNTVFWYRQTMMQGLELLAYFRNRAPLDDSGMPKDRFSAEMPDATLATLKIQPSEPRDSAVYFCASGDGVTDTQYFGPGTRLTVL.

In DNA form, the CDR3 reads TGTGCCAGCACCAGGACGGCGGCGGGCTCTGGGGCCAACGTCCTGACTTTC. This translates into CASTRTAAGSGANVLTF. The rearrangement joins TRBV6-1 to TRBJ2-6; D is perhaps TRBD2 (5 bases). Trimming took off 7 bases at V and 0 bases at J, with 16 bases between the two ends. Germline CDR1 is MNHNS and CDR2 is SASEGT. The CDR3 loop spans 17 amino acids.

The chain recombines TRBV29-1 with TRBJ2-3; 7 positions match TRBD1. Germline values: CDR1 SQVTM, CDR2 ANQGSEA. The ends lost 4 bases at V and 0 bases at J; junction bases unmatched: 4. The CDR3 contains 14 residues. CDR3 coding DNA: TGCAGCGTTGCTCAGGGGGTTAGCACAGATACGCAGTATTTT. As protein: CSVAQGVSTDTQYF.

This clonotype showed up just a few times. This chain links TRBV12-3 or TRBV12-4 with TRBJ2-1; no clear D gene. This CDR3 has 15 residues. V shed 6 bases and J shed 7 bases, with 19 bases lying between them. In DNA form, the CDR3 reads TGTGCCAGCAGACCTTGGCAGGCCACTGCGAATGAGCAGTTCTTC. Translation: CASRPWQATANEQFF.

This clonotype was seen only a few times. V usage is TRBV7-3 and J usage is TRBJ2-3; tentative D call: TRBD2 (5 bases). Germline CDR1 SGHTA, CDR2 FQGTGA. The CDR3 loop spans 14 amino acids. V was cut by 5 bases and J by 2 bases, with 11 bases left in between. The CDR3 bases are TGTGCCAGCAGCCTAGGACTTTTCACAGATACGCAGTATTTT. It translates to CASSLGLFTDTQYF.

A few counts support this clonotype. The chain joins TRBV12-3 or TRBV12-4 to TRBJ1-4; 9 bases are shared with TRBD1. The CDR3 has 16 amino acids. J was trimmed by 7 bases and V by 6 bases; bases with no gene match: 12. The DNA for the CDR3 is TGTGCCAGCAGCCGACCCACCGGGACAGGGCTTGAAAAACTGTTTTTT. It translates to CASSRPTGTGLEKLFF.

The rearrangement joins TRBV12-3 or TRBV12-4 to TRBJ1-5, with D possibly being TRBD1 (5 bases). V dropped 7 bases and J dropped 6 bases, with 13 bases sitting between them. The CDR3 has 13 amino acids. CDR3 DNA: TGTGCCAGCACGGACCCGGGGGGTCAGCCCCAGCATTTT. As protein: CASTDPGGQPQHF.

V is TRBV5-6 and J is TRBJ2-1; D is possibly TRBD1 (6 bases). Germline CDR1 reads SGHDT; CDR2 reads YYEEEE. Trimming left V 0 bases short and J 10 bases short, with 17 bases between. CDR3 length: 15 residues. The CDR3 DNA follows: TGTGCCAGCAGCTTGGTACAGGGCCCCACAGCGGAGCAGTTCTTC. The encoded protein is CASSLVQGPTAEQFF.

The chain combines TRBV7-2 with TRBJ1-3, with 9 bases identical to TRBD1. This CDR3 has 15 residues. CDR1 SGHTA and CDR2 FQGNSA come from the germline V gene. The J segment lost 4 bases and the V segment lost 4 bases, leaving 5 bases of the junction unmatched. CDR3 loop: CASSWDREAGNTIYF. In DNA, the CDR3 is TGTGCCAGCAGCTGGGACAGGGAGGCGGGAAACACCATATATTTT.